A selection of T cell receptor beta chains follows, all from one sample in a study of identifying expanded T cells in peripheral blood. Assay: immunoSEQ multiplex PCR; the TCRdb copy retains only in-frame clones and omits some. The data contain about 54,000 clones, about 92% of them singletons. Sequenced sample: blood. The receptors shown here come from a person aged 18-70 years in good health. The CDR3 runs from the conserved cysteine through the conserved F or W. D genes are given only for firm matches. Expanded clones get a size class; other rows say once, few or many, or leave the size out.

abundance,d_gene,j_gene,v_gene,CDR3nt,CDR3aa
.,TRBD2,TRBJ2-7,TRBV28,TGTGCCAGCAGATTCACTAGCGGGAGTACCTACGAGCAGTACTTC,CASRFTSGSTYEQYF
.,.,TRBJ2-2,TRBV5-5,TGTGCCAGCAGCGCGGTCCTCGGGGAGCTGTTTTTT,CASSAVLGELFF
.,.,TRBJ2-3,TRBV5-1,TGCGCCAGCAGCCCGAGGGGGACTGGGGGCACAGATACGCAGTATTTT,CASSPRGTGGTDTQYF
.,.,TRBJ1-5,TRBV27,TGTGCCAGCAAAATGGGGGGCGAAAGTAATCAGCCCCAGCATTTT,CASKMGGESNQPQHF
.,.,TRBJ2-7,TRBV5-1,TGCGCCAGCAGCTTGGTCGGGGGGCCAGAGCAGTACTTC,CASSLVGGPEQYF
.,.,TRBJ1-4,TRBV5-1,TGCGCCAGCAGCTTGGAGGACGGGTCTAATGAAAAACTGTTTTTT,CASSLEDGSNEKLFF
.,.,TRBJ2-5,TRBV2,TGTGCCAGCAGTGGCCAAAAAGGAGAGACCCAGTACTTC,CASSGQKGETQYF
medium-sized,.,TRBJ1-6,TRBV6-1,TGTGCCAGCAGCTCGGGACCATATAATTCGGCCCTCCACTTT,CASSSGPYNSALHF
few,.,TRBJ1-1,TRBV7-9,TGTGCCAGCAGCTTAGCGCGGACAGACACTGAAGCTTTCTTT,CASSLARTDTEAFF
.,.,TRBJ2-7,TRBV5-4,TGTGCCAGCAGCTCCAAACAGGGTAGTATATTCGAGCAGTACTTC,CASSSKQGSIFEQYF
once,TRBD2,TRBJ2-3,TRBV5-1,TGCGCCAGCAGCGTGACTAGCGGGGGAGGGGATACGCAGTATTTT,CASSVTSGGGDTQYF
few,.,TRBJ1-1,TRBV11-2,TGTGCCAGCAGCTTAGTCGTCCAAAACACTGAAGCTTTCTTT,CASSLVVQNTEAFF
.,TRBD1,TRBJ2-3,TRBV2,TGTGCCAGTAAGATGGACAGGCAGGGGGGCACAGATACGCAGTATTTT,CASKMDRQGGTDTQYF
.,.,TRBJ1-1,TRBV7-2,TGTGCCAGCAGCTTAGGTGGCACCCAAACTGAAGCTTTCTTT,CASSLGGTQTEAFF
.,TRBD2,TRBJ2-7,TRBV6-1,TGTGCCGCCTCTCGAGACGGGAGGAGATACGAGCAGTACTTC,CAASRDGRRYEQYF
.,.,TRBJ2-3,TRBV7-2,TGTGCCAGCAGCGCACAGAGCCGGGGGGATACGCAGTATTTT,CASSAQSRGDTQYF
few,TRBD1,TRBJ1-4,TRBV5-1,TGCGCCAGCAGCTCGGGACAGCTAACTAATGAAAAACTGTTTTTT,CASSSGQLTNEKLFF
.,TRBD2,TRBJ2-7,TRBV27,TGTGCCAGCAGCCTGACTAGCGGGGGCTACGAGCAGTACTTC,CASSLTSGGYEQYF
.,TRBD2,TRBJ2-7,TRBV11-2,TGTGCCAGCAGGTCTAAGGGACTAGCGGGAGCGATCATCCACGAGCAGTACTTC,CASRSKGLAGAIIHEQYF
.,TRBD1,TRBJ2-7,TRBV5-6,TGTGCCAGCAGCGGGGCGACAGGGCTCGGCGAGCAGTACTTC,CASSGATGLGEQYF
.,.,TRBJ1-1,TRBV5-1,TGCGCCAGCAGCATTGGGGGGACCACTGAAGCTTTCTTT,CASSIGGTTEAFF
.,TRBD2,TRBJ2-1,TRBV10-3,TGTGCCATCAGTGAAGGGACTAGCGGGAGTGCCGCCGGTCGGTACAATGAGCAGTTCTTC,CAISEGTSGSAAGRYNEQFF
.,TRBD1,TRBJ2-1,TRBV29-1,TGCAGCGTTACTACCGGGACAGGGGCCAATGAGCAGTTCTTC,CSVTTGTGANEQFF
.,.,TRBJ1-6,TRBV27,TGTGCCAGCAGTTCCAGCCCGGGACACTCAACGGGTTCACCCCTCCACTTT,CASSSSPGHSTGSPLHF
.,TRBD1,TRBJ1-3,TRBV4-1,TGCGCCAGCAGCCAAAATACCCGACAGGGGAGCTCTGGAAACACCATATATTTT,CASSQNTRQGSSGNTIYF
few,.,TRBJ1-4,TRBV14,TGTGCCAGCCTCGGGGTGGCTAATGAAAAACTGTTTTTT,CASLGVANEKLFF
.,TRBD1,TRBJ1-2,TRBV7-2,TGTGCCAGCAGCGCGCCGGGACAGGGGGCTTCTAGCTACACCTTC,CASSAPGQGASSYTF
.,TRBD1,TRBJ1-2,TRBV19,TGTGCCAGTAGTATAGATCAGGACAGGGGCAATGGCTACACCTTC,CASSIDQDRGNGYTF
few,.,TRBJ1-2,TRBV10-1,TGCGCCAGCAGTGCGGCGGGGGCGCGTGGCTACACCTTC,CASSAAGARGYTF
.,.,TRBJ2-2,TRBV6-1,TGTGCCAGCAGTGTTCAGGAAGGGACCGGGGAGCTGTTTTTT,CASSVQEGTGELFF
few,.,TRBJ1-5,TRBV4-3,TGCGCCAGCAGCCAAGATGGCAGCGCCTGGCAGCCCCAGCATTTT,CASSQDGSAWQPQHF